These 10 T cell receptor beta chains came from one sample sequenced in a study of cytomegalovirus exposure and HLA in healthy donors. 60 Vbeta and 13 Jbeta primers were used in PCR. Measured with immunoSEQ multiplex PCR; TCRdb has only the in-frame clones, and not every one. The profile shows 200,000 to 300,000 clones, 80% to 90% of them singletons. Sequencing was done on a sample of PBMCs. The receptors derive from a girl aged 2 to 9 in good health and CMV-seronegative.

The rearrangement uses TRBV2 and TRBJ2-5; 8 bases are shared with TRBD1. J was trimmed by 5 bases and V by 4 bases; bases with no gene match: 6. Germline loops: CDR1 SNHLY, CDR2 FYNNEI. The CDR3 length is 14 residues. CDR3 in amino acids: CASSVQGASETQYF. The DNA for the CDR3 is TGTGCCAGCAGTGTCCAGGGGGCGTCGGAGACCCAGTACTTC.

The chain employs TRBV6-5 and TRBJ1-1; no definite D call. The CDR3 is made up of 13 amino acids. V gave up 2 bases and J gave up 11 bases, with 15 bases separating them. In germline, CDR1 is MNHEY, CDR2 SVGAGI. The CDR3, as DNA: TGTGCCAGCAGTTACGGGCCGGGGTCCGAGGCTTTCTTT. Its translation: CASSYGPGSEAFF.

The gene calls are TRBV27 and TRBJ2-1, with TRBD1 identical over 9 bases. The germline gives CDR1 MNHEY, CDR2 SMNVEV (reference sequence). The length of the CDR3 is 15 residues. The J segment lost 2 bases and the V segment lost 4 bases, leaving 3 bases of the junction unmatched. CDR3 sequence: CASSWGQGTYNEQFF. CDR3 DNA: TGTGCCAGCAGTTGGGGACAGGGAACCTACAATGAGCAGTTCTTC.

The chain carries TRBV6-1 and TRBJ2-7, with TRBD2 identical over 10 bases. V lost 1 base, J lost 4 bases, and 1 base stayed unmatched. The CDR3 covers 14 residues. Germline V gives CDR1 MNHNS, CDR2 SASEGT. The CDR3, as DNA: TGTGCCAGCAGTGAAGGGGGACTAGCGTACGAGCAGTACTTC. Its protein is CASSEGGLAYEQYF.

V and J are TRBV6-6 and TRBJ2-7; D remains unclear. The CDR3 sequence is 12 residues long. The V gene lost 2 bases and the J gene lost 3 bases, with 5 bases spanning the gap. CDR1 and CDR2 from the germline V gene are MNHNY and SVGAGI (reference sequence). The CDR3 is CASSYAGYEQYF. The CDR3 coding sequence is TGTGCCAGCAGTTACGCCGGCTACGAGCAGTACTTC.

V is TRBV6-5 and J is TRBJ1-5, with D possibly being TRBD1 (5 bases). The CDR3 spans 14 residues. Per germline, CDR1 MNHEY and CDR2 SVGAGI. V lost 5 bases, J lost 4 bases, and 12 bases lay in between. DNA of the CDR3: TGTGCCAGCAGTGCAGGCGGGGGAAATCAGCCCCAGCATTTT. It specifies CASSAGGGNQPQHF.

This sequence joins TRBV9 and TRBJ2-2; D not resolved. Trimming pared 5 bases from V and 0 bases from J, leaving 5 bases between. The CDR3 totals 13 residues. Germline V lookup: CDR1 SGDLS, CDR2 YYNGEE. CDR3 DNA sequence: TGTGCCAGCAGAACAGCGAACACCGGGGAGCTGTTTTTT. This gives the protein CASRTANTGELFF.

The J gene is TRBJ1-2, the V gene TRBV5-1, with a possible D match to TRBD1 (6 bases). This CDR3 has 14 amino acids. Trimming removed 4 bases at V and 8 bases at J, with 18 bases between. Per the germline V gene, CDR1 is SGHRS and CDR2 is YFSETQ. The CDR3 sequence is CASSRRGGAEGYTF. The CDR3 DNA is TGCGCCAGCAGCCGCCGTGGGGGGGCGGAGGGCTACACCTTC. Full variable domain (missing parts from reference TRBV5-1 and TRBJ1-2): KAGVTQTPRYLIKTRGQQVTLSCSPISGHRSVSWYQQTPGQGLQFLFEYFSETQRNKGNFPGRFSGRQFSNSRSEMNVSTLELGDSALYLCASSRRGGAEGYTFGSGTRLTVV.

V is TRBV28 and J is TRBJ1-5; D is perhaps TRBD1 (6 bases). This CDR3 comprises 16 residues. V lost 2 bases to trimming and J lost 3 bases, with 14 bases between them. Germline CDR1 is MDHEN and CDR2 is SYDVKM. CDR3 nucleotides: TGTGCCAGCAGTTTAGTTACAGGGCCCGACAATCAGCCCCAGCATTTT. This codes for CASSLVTGPDNQPQHF.

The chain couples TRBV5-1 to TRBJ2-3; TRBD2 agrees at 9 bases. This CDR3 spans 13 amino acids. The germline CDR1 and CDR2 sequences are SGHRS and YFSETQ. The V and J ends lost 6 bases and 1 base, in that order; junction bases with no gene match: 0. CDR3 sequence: CASTSGGTDTQYF. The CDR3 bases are TGCGCCAGCACTAGCGGGGGCACAGATACGCAGTATTTT.